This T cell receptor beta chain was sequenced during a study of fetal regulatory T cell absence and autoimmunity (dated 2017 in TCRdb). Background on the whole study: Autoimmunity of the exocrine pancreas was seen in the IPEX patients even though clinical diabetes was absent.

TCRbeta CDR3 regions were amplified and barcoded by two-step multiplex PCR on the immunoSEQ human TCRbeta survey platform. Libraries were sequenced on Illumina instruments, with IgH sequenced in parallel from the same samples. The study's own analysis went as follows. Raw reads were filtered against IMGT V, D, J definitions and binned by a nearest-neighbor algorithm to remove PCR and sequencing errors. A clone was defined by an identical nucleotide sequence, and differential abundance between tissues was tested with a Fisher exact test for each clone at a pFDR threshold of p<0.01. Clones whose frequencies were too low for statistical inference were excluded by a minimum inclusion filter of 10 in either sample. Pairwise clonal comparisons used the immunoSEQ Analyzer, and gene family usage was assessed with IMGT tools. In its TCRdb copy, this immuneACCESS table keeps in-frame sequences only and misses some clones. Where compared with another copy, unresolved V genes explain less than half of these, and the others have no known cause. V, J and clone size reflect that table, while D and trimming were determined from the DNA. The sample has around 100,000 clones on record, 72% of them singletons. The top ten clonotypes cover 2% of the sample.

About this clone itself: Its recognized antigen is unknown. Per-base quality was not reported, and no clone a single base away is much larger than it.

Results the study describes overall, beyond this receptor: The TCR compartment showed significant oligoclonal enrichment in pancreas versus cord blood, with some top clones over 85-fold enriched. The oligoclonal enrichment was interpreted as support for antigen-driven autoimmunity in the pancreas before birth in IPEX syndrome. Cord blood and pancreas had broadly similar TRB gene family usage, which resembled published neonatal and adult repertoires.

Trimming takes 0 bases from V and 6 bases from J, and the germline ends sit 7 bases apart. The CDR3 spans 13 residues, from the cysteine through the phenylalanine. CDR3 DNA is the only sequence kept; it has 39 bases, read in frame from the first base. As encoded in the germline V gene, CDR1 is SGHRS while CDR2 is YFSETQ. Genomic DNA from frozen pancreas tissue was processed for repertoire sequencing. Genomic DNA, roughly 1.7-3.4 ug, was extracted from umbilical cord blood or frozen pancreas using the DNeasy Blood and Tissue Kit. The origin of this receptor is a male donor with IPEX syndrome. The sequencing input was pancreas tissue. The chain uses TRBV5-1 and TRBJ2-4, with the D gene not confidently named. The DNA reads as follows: TGCGCCAGCAGCTTGGAGTCGGCAAACATTCAGTACTTC. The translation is CASSLESANIQYF.